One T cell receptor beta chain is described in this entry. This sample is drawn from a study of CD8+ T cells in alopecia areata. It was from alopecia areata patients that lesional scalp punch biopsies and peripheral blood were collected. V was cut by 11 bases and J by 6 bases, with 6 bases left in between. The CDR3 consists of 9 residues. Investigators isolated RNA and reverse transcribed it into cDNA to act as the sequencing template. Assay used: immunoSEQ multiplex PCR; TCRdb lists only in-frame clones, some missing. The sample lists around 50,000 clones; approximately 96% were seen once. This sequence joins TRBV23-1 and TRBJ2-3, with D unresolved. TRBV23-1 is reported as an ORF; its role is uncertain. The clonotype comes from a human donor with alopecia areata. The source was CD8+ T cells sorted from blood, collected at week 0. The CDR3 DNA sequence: TGCGCCCCCGCGGATACGCAGTATTTT. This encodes CAPADTQYF.